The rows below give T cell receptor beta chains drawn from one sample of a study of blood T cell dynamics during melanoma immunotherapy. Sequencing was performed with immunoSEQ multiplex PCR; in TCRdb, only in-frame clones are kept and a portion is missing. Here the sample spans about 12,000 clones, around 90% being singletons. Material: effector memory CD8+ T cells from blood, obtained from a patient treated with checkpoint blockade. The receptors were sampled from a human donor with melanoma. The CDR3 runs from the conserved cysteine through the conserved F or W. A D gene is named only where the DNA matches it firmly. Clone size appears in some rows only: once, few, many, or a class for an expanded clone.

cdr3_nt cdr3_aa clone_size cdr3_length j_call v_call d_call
TGCAGCGTTGAAGGTTCGGCCGGAAACACCATATATTTT CSVEGSAGNTIYF NA 13 TRBJ1-3 TRBV29-1 NA
TGTGCCAGCAGCCCTGAGGGCGGGGAGCCCCAGCATTTT CASSPEGGEPQHF NA 13 TRBJ1-5 TRBV7-8 NA
TGTGCCAGCAGCGCAAGCCCGGGACAGGGTAGCTCTGGGGCCAACGTCCTGACTTTC CASSASPGQGSSGANVLTF NA 19 TRBJ2-6 TRBV7-6 TRBD1
TGTGCCAGCAGTGAATATGACACTGAAGCTTTCTTT CASSEYDTEAFF once 12 TRBJ1-1 TRBV2 NA
TGTGCCAGCAATCCGGGACAGAACTACAATGAGCAGTTCTTC CASNPGQNYNEQFF once 14 TRBJ2-1 TRBV27 TRBD1
TGTGCCAGCAGCTTAGGGGGATGGGAGACCCAGTACTTC CASSLGGWETQYF NA 13 TRBJ2-5 TRBV7-9 NA
TGTGCCAGCAGCTCAACCACGGGACAGGGTTTCTACGAGCAGTACTTC CASSSTTGQGFYEQYF NA 16 TRBJ2-7 TRBV5-6 TRBD1
TGTGCCAGCAGCCAAGAGGCTAGCGGGAGCTACGAGCAGTACTTC CASSQEASGSYEQYF NA 15 TRBJ2-7 TRBV4-2 TRBD2
TGTGCCAGCAGTTACTCCCTCAACAGGGAGCCCCAGCATTTT CASSYSLNREPQHF NA 14 TRBJ1-5 TRBV6-5 NA
TGTGCCAGCAGCTCGCCCCTTTGGGGAAACACCATATATTTT CASSSPLWGNTIYF NA 14 TRBJ1-3 TRBV5-5 NA
TGTGCCAGCAGTCATAACGACAGGGTTGGGGGAGAGCAGTACTTC CASSHNDRVGGEQYF NA 15 TRBJ2-7 TRBV28 TRBD1
TGCGCCAGCAGCGACAGTCCTTACGAGCAGTACTTC CASSDSPYEQYF few 12 TRBJ2-7 TRBV5-1 NA
TGCAGCGTTGAAGGGTCTGAATCTGGCTACACCTTC CSVEGSESGYTF NA 12 TRBJ1-2 TRBV29-1 NA
TGTGCCAGCAGCTGGGGGGCTACAGGGAGTCTCGATGGCTACACCTTC CASSWGATGSLDGYTF NA 16 TRBJ1-2 TRBV5-6 NA
TGTGCCAGCAGCTTAGGTTTGGGGGGTGAGCAGTTCTTC CASSLGLGGEQFF NA 13 TRBJ2-1 TRBV11-3 NA